Here is one T cell receptor (beta chain) with its context. Here immunoSEQ multiplex PCR was the method, and the copy in TCRdb shows in-frame clones only, minus some. This repertoire shows over 200,000 clones, 85% to 90% found once; its top ten account for less than 3.5%. This specimen comes from a study of blood T cell repertoires in COVID-19. The CDR3 is made up of 13 amino acids. In germline, CDR1 is LGHDT, CDR2 YNNKEL (reference sequence). After removal of 4 bases from V and 6 bases from J, the junction contained 1 base not matched to a gene. Sequenced input: peripheral blood. The chain couples TRBV3-1 (or the pseudogene TRBV3-2) to TRBJ2-2; TRBD1 matches 8 bases. This receptor was identified in a man aged 25 to 40 with COVID-19, enrolled during active disease. The CDR3 is CASSRRGPGELFF. CDR3 nucleotide sequence: TGTGCCAGCAGCCGCAGGGGGCCCGGGGAGCTGTTTTTT.